Presented here are 19 T cell receptor beta chains from one specimen sequenced in a study of response to subunit inactivated influenza vaccine. TCRdb itself ran the RT-PCR reads through MiXCR, one entry per CDR3 protein. The sample has fewer than 600,000 distinct CDR3 sequences, more than 7% seen once. The specimen comprised PBMCs from blood, sampled 23 months after vaccination. The receptors stem from a man between 50 and 75 years old who received an inactivated influenza vaccine.

The table lists this clonotype with many counts. V is TRBV7-2 and J is TRBJ2-2; possibly TRBD2 for D (6 bases). CDR1 is SGHTA, CDR2 FQGNSA, per germline. The CDR3 runs to 16 residues. V was clipped by 2 bases and J by 5 bases, with 15 bases between them. CDR3 protein: CASSLQGGALTGELFF. The DNA for the CDR3 is TGTGCCAGCAGCTTACAGGGCGGGGCCCTGACCGGGGAGCTGTTTTTT.

There are many counts of this clonotype. The chain combines TRBV24-1 with TRBJ2-3, with TRBD2 as a possible D gene (6 bases). The CDR3 sequence is 13 residues long. Per germline, CDR1 KGHDR and CDR2 SFDVKD. With 6 bases removed from V and 3 bases from J, the gap between germline ends came to 9 bases. The CDR3 nucleotides are TGTGCCACCAGTCGGGAGCCGACAGATACGCAGTATTTT. The encoded protein is CATSREPTDTQYF.

The rearrangement links TRBV4-2 to TRBJ1-5; D uncertain. Deletions cut 1 base from V and 0 bases from J, with 10 bases between. Germline V lookup: CDR1 LGHNA, CDR2 YNFKEQ. The CDR3 contains 16 residues. The CDR3 loop is CASSQGGGRSNQPQHF. The CDR3 DNA reads TGTGCCAGCAGCCAAGGGGGAGGCCGTAGCAATCAGCCCCAGCATTTT.

The chain employs TRBV28 and TRBJ2-3; a possible D gene is TRBD1 (6 bases). Trimming removed 6 bases at V and 3 bases at J, with 19 bases between. The CDR3 is made up of 16 amino acids. Germline V gene data show CDR1 as MDHEN and CDR2 as SYDVKM. CDR3: CASSFTGIFGTDTQYF. The CDR3 bases are TGTGCCAGCAGCTTCACAGGGATTTTCGGGACAGATACGCAGTATTTT.

The chain couples TRBV21-1 to TRBJ2-7; TRBD1 is taken as the D call from the table, unchecked against the DNA. TRBV21-1 is assigned pseudogene status. CDR3 length: 14 residues. The CDR3 bases are TGTGCCAGCAACCAACGGGACAGTTACTACGAGCAGTACTTC. Protein product: CASNQRDSYYEQYF.

This clonotype has ten or more counts. V gene TRBV5-1 combines with J gene TRBJ1-2, with D possibly matching TRBD1 (5 bases). The CDR3 runs 14 residues. Looked up from germline, CDR1 is SGHRS and CDR2 is YFSETQ. Between the trimmed V and J ends, which lost 0 bases and 4 bases, there was a span of 10 bases. CDR3 nucleotides: TGCGCCAGCAGCTTGGCCGGGGCCCCCTATGGCTACACCTTC. Translating gives CASSLAGAPYGYTF. The full variable domain, completed using reference TRBV5-1 and TRBJ1-2, is KAGVTQTPRYLIKTRGQQVTLSCSPISGHRSVSWYQQTPGQGLQFLFEYFSETQRNKGNFPGRFSGRQFSNSRSEMNVSTLELGDSALYLCASSLAGAPYGYTFGSGTRLTVV.

The sample holds many counts of this clonotype. The chain employs TRBV5-6 and TRBJ2-1; the match to TRBD2 covers 14 bases. The CDR3 sequence is 17 residues long. V was pared by 2 bases and J by 6 bases, with 7 bases of the junction left unmatched. Germline lookup yields CDR1 SGHDT and CDR2 YYEEEE. CDR3 loop: CASSFDYGTSGSNEQFF. In nucleotides, the CDR3 is TGTGCCAGCAGCTTTGACTACGGGACTAGCGGGAGCAATGAGCAGTTCTTC.

This clonotype was recorded at least ten times. The chain uses TRBV9 and TRBJ2-3, with 9 nucleotides matching TRBD1. Trimming at V came to 4 bases and at J to 3 bases, leaving 6 bases not matched to a gene. CDR1 is SGDLS, CDR2 YYNGEE, per germline. CDR3 length: 15 amino acids. The CDR3 spells CASSPRTGVTDTQYF. For the CDR3, the DNA is TGTGCCAGCAGCCCCCGGACAGGGGTGACAGATACGCAGTATTTT. Full variable domain (rest looked up from reference TRBV9 and TRBJ2-3): DSGVTQTPKHLITATGQRVTLRCSPRSGDLSVYWYQQSLDQGLQFLIQYYNGEERAKGNILERFSAQQFPDLHSELNLSSLELGDSALYFCASSPRTGVTDTQYFGPGTRLTVL.

This clonotype turned up a few times. This chain uses TRBV7-3 with TRBJ2-5, with unresolved D. Germline V gene sequence: CDR1 SGHTA, CDR2 FQGTGA. V gave up 1 base and J gave up 5 bases, with 11 bases separating them. The CDR3 has 14 amino acids. The CDR3 nucleotides read TGTGCCAGCAGCTTAATGGGCGGTGGGGAGACCCAGTACTTC. Amino acid sequence: CASSLMGGGETQYF.

This clonotype has only a few counts. The chain joins TRBV5-1 to TRBJ2-3, with 9 nucleotides matching TRBD2. V dropped 3 bases and J dropped 3; count of bases not matched to a gene: 14. Germline CDR1 reads SGHRS; CDR2 reads YFSETQ. The CDR3 covers 18 residues. CDR3 bases: TGCGCCAGCAGCTACCGGGCGACTAGCGGAATTTTAACAGATACGCAGTATTTT. This gives the protein CASSYRATSGILTDTQYF.

This clonotype was found a few times. The CDR3 DNA follows: TGTGCCAGCAGAGACCCGGGACCTAACAATGAGCAGTTCTTC. It yields the protein CASRDPGPNNEQFF. V gene TRBV5-6 combines with J gene TRBJ2-1; D is possibly TRBD1 or TRBD2 (5 bases each). There are 14 residues in the CDR3. Trimming pared 5 bases from V and 5 bases from J, leaving 14 bases between. The germline CDR1 and CDR2 sequences are SGHDT and YYEEEE.

At least ten counts were recorded for this clonotype. This chain joins TRBV12-3 or TRBV12-4 and TRBJ2-3; D may be TRBD1 or TRBD2 (7 bases each). Trimming shortened V by 0 bases and J by 8 bases, and 18 bases separated the two germline ends. The CDR3 extends over 16 amino acids. The CDR3 here is CASSLAAGRGLVTQYF. Written as DNA, the CDR3 is TGTGCCAGCAGTTTAGCGGCTGGGAGGGGGCTGGTTACGCAGTATTTT.

The sample holds a few counts of this clonotype. This chain uses TRBV28 with TRBJ2-5; TRBD2 matches at 9 bases. The germline CDR1 and CDR2 sequences are MDHEN and SYDVKM. Trimming cost V 6 bases and J 1 base; bases outside gene matches: 6. This CDR3 comprises 15 residues. This chain's CDR3 is CASRERTSAQETQYF. In nucleotides, the CDR3 is TGTGCCAGCAGGGAAAGGACTAGCGCCCAAGAGACCCAGTACTTC.

This clonotype was counted many times. The V gene is TRBV5-1, the J gene TRBJ2-7, with 7 bases that match TRBD2. V gave up 2 bases and J gave up 9 bases; unmatched junction bases: 2. The CDR3 consists of 11 residues. The germline CDR1 and CDR2 sequences are SGHRS and YFSETQ. The CDR3 DNA is TGCGCCAGCAGCTTCCGGGAGGTGCAGTACTTC. As protein: CASSFREVQYF.

This chain uses TRBV15 with TRBJ2-2, with D possibly TRBD2 on 6 matching bases. CDR3 length equals 16 residues. Trimming cost V 5 bases and J 0 bases, with 13 bases left between them. Germline-derived CDR1 and CDR2 are LNHNV and YYDKDF (reference sequence). CDR3 amino acids: CATSGGIGTNTGELFF. CDR3 DNA sequence: TGTGCCACCAGCGGAGGGATCGGGACGAACACCGGGGAGCTGTTTTTT.

A word on this clonotype: A much larger clonotype is one base distant, so this may be a read error. This chain connects TRBV11-2 to TRBJ2-1; TRBD2 aligns across 13 bases. Germline assignment: CDR1 SGHAT and CDR2 FQNNGV. This CDR3 is built from 15 residues. V lost 2 bases to trimming and J lost 8 bases; unmatched junction nucleotides: 3. The CDR3 sequence is CASSLMGLAGYEQFF. The CDR3 nucleotides read TGTGCCAGCAGCTTAATGGGACTAGCGGGATATGAGCAGTTCTTC.

The chain couples TRBV29-1 to TRBJ2-6, with unresolved D. Germline CDR1 SQVTM, CDR2 ANQGSEA. The CDR3 has 15 residues. V lost 3 bases and J 4 bases, leaving 13 bases between the germline ends. DNA for the CDR3: TGCAGCGTTGATCTTGGTGGGTCCGGGGCCAACGTCCTGACTTTC. It specifies CSVDLGGSGANVLTF.

This clonotype was picked up a small number of times. V usage is TRBV6-1 and J usage is TRBJ2-1, with 10 bases lining up with TRBD2. With 6 bases clipped from V and 7 bases from J, the junction kept 15 bases outside the gene matches. In germline, CDR1 is MNHNS, CDR2 SASEGT. The CDR3 runs 17 residues. CDR3 region: CASRWGKLAGLANEQFF. The CDR3, as DNA: TGTGCCAGCAGATGGGGGAAACTAGCGGGATTGGCTAATGAGCAGTTCTTC.

This clonotype was detected ten times or more. Germline and junction disagree at one end, which may indicate a read error. The rearrangement links TRBV20-1 to TRBJ2-2, with TRBD2 matching over 10 bases. The CDR3 has 13 residues. Germline assignment: CDR1 DFQATT and CDR2 SNEGSKA (reference sequence). CDR3 bases: TGCAGTGCTAGAGATCTGCTAGCGGGGGAGGTGTTTTTT. It codes for CSARDLLAGEVFF.